The 25 T cell receptor beta chains presented below share a single source sample, sequenced in a study of human T cells and chemical hapten exposure (dated by TCRdb to 2020 to 2022). The library was made by 5' RACE. Sequenced on an Illumina MiSeq. TCRdb itself trimmed the public reads at Q25 with fastp, ran MiXCR and retained productive beta chains. Merged by CDR3 protein, the rows form single entries marked with the most common genes and DNA. Present in this sample are approximately 81,000 distinct CDR3 sequences, under 10% of which were seen just once. The leading ten clones occupy 2% to 2.5% of the sample. Unfractionated whole blood was collected in Tempus Blood RNA tubes, and total RNA was extracted from that blood. The receptor set was obtained from a male donor in good health.

This clonotype has only a few counts. This sequence joins TRBV7-9 and TRBJ2-7; D may correspond to TRBD1 or TRBD2 (5 bases each). The CDR3 has 13 amino acids. Germline assignment: CDR1 SEHNR and CDR2 FQNEAQ (reference sequence). V dropped 4 bases and J dropped 6 bases, with 13 bases sitting between them. CDR3 DNA sequence: TGTGCCAGCAGCTACGAGGGGATCGGCGAGCAGTACTTC. As protein: CASSYEGIGEQYF.

This clonotype was counted at least ten times. V is TRBV7-2 and J is TRBJ2-5, with 9 bases aligning to TRBD2. J was trimmed by 5 bases and V by 6 bases; bases with no gene match: 10. Germline-derived CDR1 and CDR2 are SGHTA and FQGNSA. The CDR3 spans 15 residues. CDR3 nucleotides: TGTGCCAGCAGTACTGGCGGGGGGGCGCGGGAGACCCAGTACTTC. Translating gives CASSTGGGARETQYF.

Many counts were recorded for this clonotype. The rearrangement links TRBV12-3 or TRBV12-4 to TRBJ2-4; D perhaps matches TRBD2 (7 bases). Between the trimmed V and J ends, which lost 4 bases and 9 bases, there was a span of 16 bases. The CDR3 spans 14 residues. CDR3 in amino acids: CASSSLGGDLIQYF. As DNA, the CDR3 is TGTGCCAGCAGTTCCTTAGGGGGGGATCTCATTCAGTACTTC.

This clonotype was counted many times. The chain is built from TRBV7-6 and TRBJ2-3; 10 positions match TRBD2. Germline lookup yields CDR1 SGHVS and CDR2 FNYEAQ. V dropped 4 bases and J dropped 4; count of bases not matched to a gene: 11. The CDR3 contains 17 residues. The CDR3 coding sequence is TGTGCCAGCAGCTCGGGACAAGCGGGAGGGGGGGCAGATACGCAGTATTTT. Protein sequence: CASSSGQAGGGADTQYF.

This clonotype came up a few times. The V and J genes are TRBV2 and TRBJ1-5; the match to TRBD1 covers 7 bases. The CDR3 consists of 15 residues. The germline V gene encodes CDR1 SNHLY and CDR2 FYNNEI. V lost 6 bases, J lost 7 bases, and 12 bases stayed unmatched. CDR3 in DNA: TGTGCCAGCAGCCGGGACAGCCCTTCGCGGCAGCCCCAGCATTTT. Its protein product is CASSRDSPSRQPQHF.

This clonotype was seen a handful of times. The genes are TRBV27 and TRBJ2-7, with D possibly TRBD2 on 6 matching bases. CDR3 length: 17 amino acids. Trimming removed 1 base at V and 6 bases at J, with 22 bases between. In germline, CDR1 is MNHEY, CDR2 SMNVEV (reference sequence). CDR3 region: CASSLYAGTVWNSEQYF. Written as DNA, the CDR3 is TGTGCCAGCAGTTTATATGCGGGAACAGTGTGGAATTCCGAGCAGTACTTC.

The sample holds a few counts of this clonotype. The chain links TRBV12-3 or TRBV12-4 to TRBJ1-1; tentative D call: TRBD1 (5 bases). V gave up 5 bases and J gave up 4 bases, with 14 bases separating them. CDR3 length equals 14 residues. CDR3 nucleotide sequence: TGTGCCAGCAGTGGAGGGGCAGCCACCACTGAAGCTTTCTTT. Its translation is CASSGGAATTEAFF.

V is TRBV7-2 and J is TRBJ2-7; possible D gene TRBD2, 5 bases. CDR1 is SGHTA, CDR2 FQGNSA, per germline. The CDR3 covers 15 residues. V lost 1 base, J lost 2 bases, and 12 bases lay in between. The CDR3 DNA sequence: TGTGCCAGCAGCTTAGAACCAGCGGTAGCCTACGAGCAGTACTTC. Its translation: CASSLEPAVAYEQYF.

The table lists this clonotype with many counts. The genes are TRBV29-1 and TRBJ2-7; tentatively, D is TRBD2 (6 bases). Germline lookup yields CDR1 SQVTM and CDR2 ANQGSEA. Trimming removed 4 bases from V and 3 bases from J, with 10 bases in between. The CDR3 length is 12 residues. CDR3 sequence reads: CSVAGELYEQYF. For the CDR3, the DNA is TGCAGCGTTGCGGGGGAACTCTACGAGCAGTACTTC.

This clonotype was found many times. This rearrangement joins TRBV9 to TRBJ2-1; the D gene is possibly TRBD2 (8 bases). This CDR3 contains 15 residues. Per germline, CDR1 SGDLS and CDR2 YYNGEE. The V and J ends lost 2 bases and 8 bases respectively, with 17 bases between them. The CDR3 region is CASSVEGLGGDEQFF. Here the CDR3 DNA reads TGTGCCAGCAGCGTCGAGGGACTAGGGGGCGATGAGCAGTTCTTC.

This clonotype was picked up a small number of times. This chain joins TRBV20-1 and TRBJ2-3; 11 bases are shared with TRBD1. The germline V gene has CDR1 DFQATT and CDR2 SNEGSKA (reference sequence). J lost 5 bases, V lost 0 bases, and 7 bases had no gene match. The CDR3 spans 16 residues. CDR3 nucleotide sequence: TGCAGTGCTAGAGATCCAGTGGGGACAGGGGGAGATACGCAGTATTTT. Amino acids: CSARDPVGTGGDTQYF.

This clonotype was detected many times. The gene calls are TRBV9 and TRBJ2-1, with a tentative D call TRBD1 (6 bases). CDR1 is SGDLS and CDR2 is YYNGEE in the germline V gene. This CDR3 is 13 amino acids long. Between the trimmed V and J ends, which lost 0 bases and 5 bases, there was a span of 6 bases. Here the CDR3 reads CASSVDRDNEQFF. DNA for the CDR3: TGTGCCAGCAGCGTAGACAGGGACAATGAGCAGTTCTTC.

This rearrangement joins TRBV12-3 or TRBV12-4 to TRBJ2-3, with D perhaps being TRBD1 or TRBD2 (6 bases each). V lost 7 bases and J lost 10, with 15 bases in between. The CDR3 runs 12 residues. The CDR3 DNA is TGTGCCAGCACCGGGGGCACGGGACCGCAGTATTTT. Translation gives CASTGGTGPQYF.

This clonotype has a count of ten or more. The chain recombines TRBV20-1 with TRBJ2-3, with D hard to call. CDR1 and CDR2 (germline): DFQATT, SNEGSKA (reference sequence). The V and J ends lost 6 bases and 2 bases respectively, with 15 bases between them. This CDR3 has 14 residues. CDR3: CSATPRRITDTQYF. The CDR3 DNA follows: TGCAGTGCAACCCCCAGGCGGATCACAGATACGCAGTATTTT.

This clonotype was observed at least ten times. The chain combines TRBV7-9 with TRBJ1-5; D not resolved. The V end lost 5 bases, the J end lost 3 bases, and 8 bases lay between the germline ends. The CDR3 loop spans 13 amino acids. Germline lookup yields CDR1 SEHNR and CDR2 FQNEAQ (reference sequence). The CDR3 loop reads CASSPGNNQPQHF. As DNA, the CDR3 is TGTGCCAGCAGCCCCGGTAACAATCAGCCCCAGCATTTT. The full variable domain, with the rest looked up from reference TRBV7-9 and TRBJ1-5, is DTGVSQNPRHKITKRGQNVTFRCDPISEHNRLYWYRQTLGQGPEFLTYFQNEAQLEKSRLLSDRFSAERPKGSFSTLEIQRTEQGDSAMYLCASSPGNNQPQHFGDGTRLSIL.

This clonotype was detected only a few times. The chain joins TRBV6-5 to TRBJ1-6; D might be TRBD1 (6 bases). CDR3 length: 13 residues. V lost 1 base and J 14 bases, leaving 12 bases between the germline ends. Germline CDR1 and CDR2: MNHEY and SVGAGI. In DNA, the CDR3 is TGTGCCAGCAGTTACTTCCCGGAGGGGGCCCTCCACTTT. Translated: CASSYFPEGALHF.

The chain recombines TRBV6-1 with TRBJ2-3; 8 positions match TRBD1. Germline trimming cut 6 bases from V and 1 base from J; bases unmatched to any gene: 3. The CDR3 length is 14 residues. Germline CDR1 reads MNHNS; CDR2 reads SASEGT. CDR3 sequence: CASRVTGGTDTQYF. CDR3 bases: TGTGCCAGCAGAGTGACAGGGGGCACAGATACGCAGTATTTT.

Many counts were recorded for this clonotype. The chain is built from TRBV11-3 and TRBJ2-5; 7 nucleotides line up with TRBD1. The V gene end was trimmed by 5 bases and the J gene end by 5 bases; junction bases not matched to a gene: 8. Germline V lookup: CDR1 SGHNT, CDR2 YENEEA. The CDR3 runs 14 residues. CDR3 sequence (DNA): TGTGCCAGCAGCACGGGACAGCCTCAGGAGACCCAGTACTTC. Its protein is CASSTGQPQETQYF.

This sequence joins TRBV12-3 or TRBV12-4 and TRBJ2-5, with a possible D match to TRBD1 (5 bases). V gave up 2 bases and J gave up 4 bases, with 14 bases separating them. The length of the CDR3 is 15 residues. CDR3 nucleotide sequence: TGTGCCAGCAGTTTACAGGGTCCAGGGCTAGAGACCCAGTACTTC. Amino acids: CASSLQGPGLETQYF.

This clonotype occurred many times. The J gene is TRBJ1-5, the V gene TRBV12-3 or TRBV12-4; 7 bases match TRBD1. The J segment lost 2 bases and the V segment lost 0 bases, leaving 1 base of the junction unmatched. This CDR3 region has 15 residues. For the CDR3, the DNA is TGTGCCAGCAGTTTAGCCCAGGGGGGCAATCAGCCCCAGCATTTT. Translating it yields CASSLAQGGNQPQHF.

This clonotype was recorded a few times. This chain connects TRBV4-1 to TRBJ2-2; D could derive from TRBD1 or TRBD2 (5 bases each). V was clipped by 5 bases and J by 3 bases, with 13 bases between them. This CDR3 comprises 15 residues. Germline V lookup: CDR1 MGHRA, CDR2 YSYEKL. CDR3 nucleotides: TGCGCCAGCAGCAAGCGGAACAGGTACACCGGGGAGCTGTTTTTT. It is translated as CASSKRNRYTGELFF.

Comment on this clonotype: Possible read error: a much larger clone is one base away. The conserved final phenylalanine or tryptophan is absent from the CDR3, which likely points to a read error. The chain recombines TRBV12-3 or TRBV12-4 with TRBJ1-1; the D gene is possibly TRBD1 (5 bases). There are 14 residues in the CDR3. Trimming removed 6 bases from V and 1 base from J, with 12 bases in between. The CDR3 DNA reads TGTGCCAGCAGCCGAACAGGACCGAACACTGAAGCTTTCCTT. Protein: CASSRTGPNTEAFL.

This clonotype was seen a few times. This rearrangement joins TRBV6-2 or TRBV6-3 to TRBJ1-1, with D uncertain. The V gene's germline CDR1 is MNHEY and CDR2 SVGEGT. Trimming took off 5 bases at V and 3 bases at J, with 16 bases between the two ends. The CDR3 contains 15 residues. CDR3 loop: CASSQINTGDTEAFF. The DNA of the CDR3 is TGTGCCAGCAGTCAAATCAACACCGGTGACACTGAAGCTTTCTTT.

This clonotype was seen a few times. The genes are TRBV27 and TRBJ2-4; TRBD1 might be the D (5 bases). CDR3 length: 15 amino acids. The V and J ends lost 3 bases and 7 bases respectively, with 16 bases between them. CDR1 and CDR2 (germline): MNHEY, SMNVEV (reference sequence). CDR3 DNA sequence: TGTGCCAGCAGTTTGACAAGGGGAAACCCCAACATTCAGTACTTC. This encodes CASSLTRGNPNIQYF.

This clonotype occurred many times. The chain's CDR3 is CASSYEGMETQYF. CDR3 DNA sequence: TGTGCCAGCAGTTACGAGGGGATGGAGACCCAGTACTTC. The V gene is TRBV6-5, the J gene TRBJ2-5; D could derive from TRBD1 or TRBD2 (5 bases each). CDR1 is MNHEY, CDR2 SVGAGI, per germline. The V end was cut by 2 bases, the J end by 5 bases, with 9 bases between. This CDR3 is 13 amino acids long.